The 6 T cell receptor beta chains in this list originate from one sample, sequenced in a study of blood T cell repertoires in COVID-19. Profiling relied on immunoSEQ multiplex PCR, and the TCRdb table lists in-frame clones only, not all of them. The repertoire holds 95,000 to 110,000 clones, with roughly nine tenths as singletons. Specimen: peripheral blood. Receptors originate from a human donor in a cohort sampled during active COVID-19.

V gene TRBV18 combines with J gene TRBJ1-4, with D perhaps matching TRBD1 (6 bases). V was cut by 4 bases and J by 0 bases, with 6 bases left in between. This CDR3 region has 14 residues. CDR1 and CDR2 from the germline V gene are KGHSH and LQKENI. The CDR3 DNA is TGTGCCAGCTCACAGGGGGCAACTAATGAAAAACTGTTTTTT. Protein product: CASSQGATNEKLFF.

V gene TRBV6-1 combines with J gene TRBJ2-7; D is unclear. Germline loops: CDR1 MNHNS, CDR2 SASEGT. Trimming removed 1 base from V and 1 base from J, with 5 bases in between. The CDR3 is 13 amino acids. Written as DNA, the CDR3 is TGTGCCAGCAGTGAAGGTATGTCCTACGAGCAGTACTTC. Encoded protein: CASSEGMSYEQYF.

In this sample, this clone turned up a few times. The V gene is TRBV19, the J gene TRBJ1-1; no reliable D call. This CDR3 is built from 12 residues. V was trimmed by 7 bases and J by 1 base, leaving 7 bases between them. Looked up from germline, CDR1 is LNHDA and CDR2 is SQIVND (reference sequence). For the CDR3, the DNA is TGTGCCAGTACTAGAGGGAACACTGAAGCTTTCTTT. It translates to CASTRGNTEAFF.

The genes are TRBV10-2 and TRBJ2-7; D possibly corresponds to TRBD2 (7 bases). The CDR3 length is 12 residues. Germline CDR1 reads WSHSY; CDR2 reads SAAADI. V was pared by 8 bases and J by 2 bases, with 10 bases between. CDR3 coding DNA: TGCGCCAGCGAGGGGGGGACCTACGAGCAGTACTTC. It translates to CASEGGTYEQYF.

The chain recombines TRBV12-5 with TRBJ2-1, with D possibly TRBD2 on 5 matching bases. The length of the CDR3 is 17 residues. V was pared by 0 bases and J by 2 bases, with 14 bases between. Germline-derived CDR1 and CDR2 are LGHNT and FRNRAP. The CDR3 protein is CASGLVLSGSAYNEQFF. The CDR3 nucleotides are TGTGCTAGTGGTTTGGTACTTTCGGGGTCAGCCTACAATGAGCAGTTCTTC. Drawing the rest from reference TRBV12-5 and TRBJ2-1, the complete variable domain is DARVTQTPRHKVTEMGQEVTMRCQPILGHNTVFWYRQTMMQGLELLAYFRNRAPLDDSGMPKDRFSAEMPDATLATLKIQPSEPRDSAVYFCASGLVLSGSAYNEQFFGPGTRLTVL.

The chain couples TRBV15 to TRBJ2-7, with 12 bases that match TRBD1. The CDR3 runs 15 residues. V shed 3 bases and J 6 bases; nucleotides not matched to a gene: 6. CDR1 is LNHNV and CDR2 is YYDKDF in the germline V gene (reference sequence). CDR3 nucleotides: TGTGCCACCAGCAGCCGGGACAGGGGGCTGAGCGAGCAGTACTTC. It encodes CATSSRDRGLSEQYF.